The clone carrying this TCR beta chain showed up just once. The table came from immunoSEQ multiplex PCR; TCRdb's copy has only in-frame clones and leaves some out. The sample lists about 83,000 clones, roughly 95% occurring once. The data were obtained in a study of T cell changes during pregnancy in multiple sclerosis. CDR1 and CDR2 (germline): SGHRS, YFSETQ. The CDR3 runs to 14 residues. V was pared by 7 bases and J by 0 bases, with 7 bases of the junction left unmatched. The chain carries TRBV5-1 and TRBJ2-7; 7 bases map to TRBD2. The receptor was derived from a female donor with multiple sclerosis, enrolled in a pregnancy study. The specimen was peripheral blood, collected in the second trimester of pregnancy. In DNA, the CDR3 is TGCGCCAGCTCCGAACTAGCGAGCTCCTACGAGCAGTACTTC. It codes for CASSELASSYEQYF.